This TCR beta chain is from a study of response to subunit inactivated influenza vaccine. TCRdb reprocessed the RT-PCR reads via MiXCR and lists one record per CDR3 protein. The sample contains roughly 570,000 distinct CDR3 sequences, 10% to 15% of which appear only once. V lost 2 bases, J lost 5 bases, and 12 bases lay in between. The CDR3 is 14 residues long. CDR1 and CDR2 (germline): SNHLY, FYNNEI. This clonotype was sampled from a man aged 50 to 59 who received an inactivated influenza vaccine. This chain connects TRBV2 to TRBJ2-5; maybe TRBD1 (6 bases). This material consisted of PBMCs from blood, taken roughly 6 weeks after vaccination. CDR3 protein: CASSETRGGETQYF. The CDR3 nucleotides are TGTGCCAGCAGTGAAACGCGAGGGGGTGAGACCCAGTACTTC. Based on the CDR3 plus reference TRBV2 and TRBJ2-5, the full variable domain is EPEVTQTPSHQVTQMGQEVILRCVPISNHLYFYWYRQILGQKVEFLVSFYNNEISEKSEIFDDQFSVERPDGSNFTLKIRSTKLEDSAMYFCASSETRGGETQYFGPGTRLLVL.